A single sample is the source of the 32 T cell receptor beta chains below, sequenced in a study of shared clonotypes between healthy human individuals. Generated by immunoSEQ multiplex PCR, the TCRdb table keeps only in-frame clones and is missing some. The sample includes under 2.5 million clones, around 90% of them seen just once. The material sequenced was naive CD4+ T cells from PBMCs. Subset meaning: CD45RA+ positively selected. Every receptor here comes from a man aged 18 to 30 in good health. Some clones in this sample may be carry-over from other donors' samples.

The chain uses TRBV6-1 and TRBJ1-5; TRBD1 agrees at 9 bases. The CDR3 runs to 14 residues. Per germline, CDR1 MNHNS and CDR2 SASEGT. Germline trimming cut 0 bases from V and 7 bases from J; bases unmatched to any gene: 1. The CDR3: CASSEADRGQPQHF. CDR3 bases: TGTGCCAGCAGTGAAGCGGACAGGGGACAGCCCCAGCATTTT.

The CDR3 region has the DNA TGTGCCAGCAGCCGAAGCGGGAGTGAGACCCAGTACTTC. Translation: CASSRSGSETQYF. The V and J genes are TRBV7-8 and TRBJ2-5, with TRBD2 matching 8 bases. J gave up 5 bases and V 5 bases, and 4 bases lay outside the gene matches. Germline V gene lookup returns CDR1 SGHVS and CDR2 FQNEAQ. There are 13 residues in the CDR3.

This clone was seen a handful of times. The V gene is TRBV30, the J gene TRBJ1-5; TRBD1 agrees at 9 bases. This CDR3 spans 12 amino acids. The J segment lost 7 bases and the V segment lost 5 bases, leaving 3 bases of the junction unmatched. Per germline, CDR1 GTSNPN and CDR2 SVGIG (reference sequence). CDR3: CAWGDRAQPQHF. The CDR3 DNA is TGTGCCTGGGGGGACAGGGCGCAGCCCCAGCATTTT.

The chain combines TRBV7-2 with TRBJ2-1; 7 nucleotides align to TRBD2. The CDR3 consists of 18 residues. V lost 4 bases, J lost 2 bases, and 14 bases stayed unmatched. Germline V gene sequence: CDR1 SGHTA, CDR2 FQGNSA. The DNA of the CDR3 is TGTGCCAGCAGCTCAGTGTATGGGGCGGGGGACCCCTACAATGAGCAGTTCTTC. Its protein product is CASSSVYGAGDPYNEQFF.

The rearrangement joins TRBV5-4 to TRBJ2-1; 8 bases agree with TRBD1. The CDR3 is 15 amino acids. The V and J ends lost 4 bases and 9 bases, in that order; junction bases with no gene match: 12. Germline CDR1 SGHNT, CDR2 YYREEE (reference sequence). In DNA, the CDR3 is TGTGCCAGCAGCAAGTCAGGGGGCCGCGCGGCTGAGCAGTTCTTC. This sequence encodes CASSKSGGRAAEQFF. The whole variable domain, filled in from reference TRBV5-4 and TRBJ2-1, reads ETGVTQSPTHLIKTRGQQVTLRCSSQSGHNTVSWYQQALGQGPQFIFQYYREEENGRGNFPPRFSGLQFPNYSSELNVNALELDDSALYLCASSKSGGRAAEQFFGPGTRLTVL.

This chain uses TRBV6-1 with TRBJ1-3; D perhaps matches TRBD1 (5 bases). This CDR3 region has 15 residues. Trimming removed 4 bases at V and 4 bases at J, with 14 bases between. From germline, CDR1 is MNHNS and CDR2 SASEGT. The CDR3 here is CASSGYMGGGNTIYF. The CDR3 coding sequence is TGTGCCAGCAGTGGATACATGGGGGGAGGAAACACCATATATTTT.

V and J are TRBV16 and TRBJ1-1, with unresolved D. In germline, CDR1 is KGHSY, CDR2 FQNENV. V lost 4 bases, J lost 5 bases, and 14 bases lay in between. CDR3 length: 14 residues. In nucleotides, the CDR3 is TGTGCCAGCAGCCCGTCACGAGGGTCGACTGAAGCTTTCTTT. It encodes CASSPSRGSTEAFF.

CDR3 coding DNA: TGTGCCAGCAGCCTGGGGGGGGCCAACCCCTACGAGCAGTACTTC. Its protein product is CASSLGGANPYEQYF. The chain combines TRBV5-6 with TRBJ2-7; maybe TRBD2 (7 bases). Trimming removed 4 bases from V and 2 bases from J, with 16 bases in between. This CDR3 contains 15 residues. Germline assignment: CDR1 SGHDT and CDR2 YYEEEE.

This clone was seen just once. This chain connects TRBV7-2 to TRBJ1-2; 8 nucleotides align to TRBD1. The CDR3 has 17 residues. CDR1 is SGHTA, CDR2 FQGNSA, per germline. V lost 5 bases to trimming and J lost 0 bases; unmatched junction nucleotides: 11. The CDR3 DNA reads as TGTGCCAGCAGCCCCCAGACAGGGGTGATACCTAACTATGGCTACACCTTC. Translated, it gives CASSPQTGVIPNYGYTF.

This chain joins TRBV28 and TRBJ1-6, with D uncertain. Germline V gene data show CDR1 as MDHEN and CDR2 as SYDVKM. There are 15 residues in the CDR3. The V end was cut by 0 bases, the J end by 5 bases, with 8 bases between. The chain's CDR3 is CASSLWGRNNSPLHF. In DNA, the CDR3 is TGTGCCAGCAGTTTATGGGGTCGGAATAATTCACCCCTCCACTTT.

The genes are TRBV19 and TRBJ2-7; maybe TRBD2 (5 bases). V lost 7 bases to trimming and J lost 4 bases, with 14 bases between them. The CDR3 runs to 13 residues. The germline CDR1 and CDR2 sequences are LNHDA and SQIVND (reference sequence). CDR3 DNA: TGTGCCAGTATGCGGAGCGGCGGGTACGAGCAGTACTTC. Translating gives CASMRSGGYEQYF.

The chain links TRBV10-3 to TRBJ2-5; 7 bases align to TRBD2. CDR3 length: 13 amino acids. Germline V gene lookup returns CDR1 ENHRY and CDR2 SYGVKD. Germline trimming cut 10 bases from V and 4 bases from J; bases unmatched to any gene: 9. In nucleotides, the CDR3 is TGTGCCACGGAAACGGGGGGAGGAGAGACCCAGTACTTC. The encoded protein is CATETGGGETQYF.

This clone has more than one count but fewer than ten. The chain joins TRBV9 to TRBJ1-1; possibly TRBD1 for D (6 bases). Trimming pared 3 bases from V and 4 bases from J, leaving 10 bases between. Per germline, CDR1 SGDLS and CDR2 YYNGEE. CDR3 length: 13 residues. Here the CDR3 reads CASSGRGLTEAFF. The DNA for the CDR3 is TGTGCCAGCAGCGGTCGGGGGCTCACTGAAGCTTTCTTT.

The rearrangement joins TRBV28 to TRBJ2-3; D not resolved. Germline CDR1 is MDHEN and CDR2 is SYDVKM. The CDR3 sequence is 12 residues long. Trimming left V 3 bases short and J 8 bases short, with 9 bases between. CDR3 region: CASSFIDGTQYF. CDR3 nucleotide sequence: TGTGCCAGCAGTTTTATAGATGGTACGCAGTATTTT.

About this clone itself: This sample also contains other DNA sequences that code for the same CDR3. V and J are TRBV29-1 and TRBJ1-2; TRBD1 aligns across 8 bases. CDR1 and CDR2 (germline): SQVTM, ANQGSEA. The V segment lost 3 bases and the J segment 6 bases; nucleotides outside the gene matches: 3. This CDR3 has 12 amino acids. This CDR3 is CSVESGGNGYTF. As DNA, the CDR3 is TGCAGCGTTGAGTCAGGGGGCAATGGCTACACCTTC.

The chain employs TRBV6-5 and TRBJ2-2, with 7 bases identical to TRBD1. CDR1 and CDR2 from the germline V gene are MNHEY and SVGAGI. V was pared by 7 bases and J by 0 bases, with 5 bases of the junction left unmatched. This CDR3 has 15 residues. The CDR3 spells CASKRQGANTGELFF. The DNA of the CDR3 is TGTGCCAGCAAAAGACAGGGCGCGAACACCGGGGAGCTGTTTTTT.

V is TRBV9 and J is TRBJ1-1; D gene unclear. This CDR3 comprises 14 residues. Trimming took off 0 bases at V and 4 bases at J, with 10 bases between the two ends. Germline CDR1 and CDR2: SGDLS and YYNGEE. The CDR3 loop reads CASSVVPEVTEAFF. Here the CDR3 DNA reads TGTGCCAGCAGCGTAGTGCCGGAGGTCACTGAAGCTTTCTTT.

This clone was detected a few times. The chain combines TRBV7-2 with TRBJ2-7; D call uncertain. Germline V gene sequence: CDR1 SGHTA, CDR2 FQGNSA. V dropped 7 bases and J dropped 1 base, with 20 bases sitting between them. This CDR3 is 16 amino acids long. The CDR3 reads CASTNYGPRKSYEQYF. CDR3 nucleotide sequence: TGTGCCAGCACCAATTACGGGCCCAGAAAATCCTACGAGCAGTACTTC.

The chain combines TRBV10-3 with TRBJ1-5; the D gene is possibly TRBD1 (5 bases). V was cut by 6 bases and J by 2 bases, with 17 bases left in between. Germline CDR1 and CDR2: ENHRY and SYGVKD. This CDR3 has 16 residues. The CDR3: CAISSGGGRGNQPQHF. CDR3 nucleotides: TGTGCCATCAGCTCCGGGGGGGGAAGGGGCAATCAGCCCCAGCATTTT.

The CDR3, as DNA: TGTGCCAGCAGCCGTAGCACCGGGGCACGTGGCTACACCTTC. It is translated as CASSRSTGARGYTF. J is TRBJ1-2 and V is TRBV9, with D possibly being TRBD1 (5 bases). Trimming took off 4 bases at V and 7 bases at J, with 17 bases between the two ends. The CDR3 consists of 14 residues. Germline V gives CDR1 SGDLS, CDR2 YYNGEE.

The gene calls are TRBV6-5 and TRBJ2-7; D gene unclear. V was shortened by 2 bases and J by 1 base, with 9 bases between the two germline ends. CDR1 is MNHEY and CDR2 is SVGAGI in the germline V gene. The CDR3 contains 14 residues. CDR3 nucleotide sequence: TGTGCCAGCAGTTACCTTGCCAAATCCTACGAGCAGTACTTC. Translated, it gives CASSYLAKSYEQYF.

The rearrangement links TRBV5-5 to TRBJ1-5; 9 nucleotides align to TRBD1. The CDR3 has 14 amino acids. Germline assignment: CDR1 SGHKS and CDR2 YYEKEE (reference sequence). Trimming cost V 2 bases and J 7 bases; bases outside gene matches: 4. The CDR3 DNA reads as TGTGCCAGCAGCTTAGAACAGGGGGCACAGCCCCAGCATTTT. Translating gives CASSLEQGAQPQHF.

The rearrangement links TRBV19 to TRBJ2-7, with 10 nucleotides matching TRBD1. CDR3 size: 14 residues. Trimming cost V 6 bases and J 7 bases; bases outside gene matches: 9. Germline V gene lookup returns CDR1 LNHDA and CDR2 SQIVND (reference sequence). CDR3 nucleotides: TGTGCCAGTAGCCAGGACAGGGGGTCTAGGGAGCAGTACTTC. Its translation: CASSQDRGSREQYF.

This chain links TRBV6-6 with TRBJ2-1; D might be TRBD1 (5 bases). Per the germline V gene, CDR1 is MNHNY and CDR2 is SVGAGI (reference sequence). The CDR3 covers 13 residues. V was shortened by 6 bases and J by 8 bases, with 14 bases between the two germline ends. CDR3: CASSPMWGYEQFF. For the CDR3, the DNA is TGTGCCAGCAGCCCGATGTGGGGCTATGAGCAGTTCTTC.

J is TRBJ1-3 and V is TRBV5-4; the match to TRBD1 covers 7 bases. The CDR3 is made up of 14 amino acids. The ends lost 3 bases at V and 4 bases at J; junction bases unmatched: 4. Germline CDR1 and CDR2: SGHNT and YYREEE (reference sequence). Here the CDR3 reads CASSSTTGGNTIYF. CDR3 nucleotide sequence: TGTGCCAGCAGCTCAACGACAGGGGGAAACACCATATATTTT.

The chain has TRBV21-1 and TRBJ2-2. TRBV21-1 is tagged as a pseudogene. The CDR3 sequence is 15 residues long. The CDR3 region is CASSTRTARAGELFF. Here the CDR3 DNA reads TGTGCCAGCAGCACCAGGACGGCAAGGGCCGGGGAGCTGTTTTTT.

The chain has TRBV18 and TRBJ2-7; no clear D. The V end lost 6 bases, the J end lost 0 bases, and 12 bases lay between the germline ends. The CDR3 spans 14 residues. Germline-derived CDR1 and CDR2 are KGHSH and LQKENI. CDR3: CASSSPPNSYEQYF. The CDR3 nucleotides are TGTGCCAGCTCGTCCCCCCCGAACTCCTACGAGCAGTACTTC.

The rearrangement links TRBV5-1 to TRBJ2-7; weak D call: TRBD1 (5 bases). This CDR3 is 15 amino acids long. Germline values: CDR1 SGHRS, CDR2 YFSETQ. Trimming took off 4 bases at V and 2 bases at J, with 16 bases between the two ends. The CDR3 sequence is CASSRVEGAAYEQYF. In DNA, the CDR3 is TGCGCCAGCAGCCGTGTCGAAGGGGCAGCCTACGAGCAGTACTTC.

This chain uses TRBV10-3 with TRBJ2-7; D possibly uses TRBD1 or TRBD2 (5 bases each). The CDR3 runs to 13 residues. CDR1 and CDR2 from the germline V gene are ENHRY and SYGVKD. The ends were cut back, 3 bases at V and 4 bases at J, with 10 bases in the middle. The CDR3 loop is CAISDAGGYEQYF. Written as DNA, the CDR3 is TGTGCCATCAGTGACGCTGGGGGATACGAGCAGTACTTC.

V is TRBV9 and J is TRBJ1-3; unclear D gene. The V gene's germline CDR1 is SGDLS and CDR2 YYNGEE. The CDR3 runs to 16 residues. Deletions cut 1 base from V and 0 bases from J, with 11 bases between. The DNA of the CDR3 is TGTGCCAGCAGCGTATACCCCACCATCTCTGGAAACACCATATATTTT. It yields the protein CASSVYPTISGNTIYF.

The CDR3 DNA is TGTGCCAGCTCACCACGTGTAGCGGGCCTGAACACCGGGGAGCTGTTTTTT. Translating it yields CASSPRVAGLNTGELFF. The chain recombines TRBV18 with TRBJ2-2; 7 bases are a match to TRBD2. The V and J ends lost 1 base and 1 base, in that order; junction bases with no gene match: 6. The germline V gene has CDR1 KGHSH and CDR2 LQKENI. CDR3 length: 17 amino acids.

The rearrangement joins TRBV28 to TRBJ2-7; D unresolved. CDR1 and CDR2 from the germline V gene are MDHEN and SYDVKM. Trimming took off 8 bases at V and 6 bases at J, with 17 bases between the two ends. This CDR3 has 13 amino acids. The CDR3 DNA follows: TGTGCCAGCCATTCGACCACGCGCAGCGAGCAGTACTTC. This sequence encodes CASHSTTRSEQYF.